The next 21 T cell receptor beta chains were all read from a single sample in a study of T cells in Graves' hyperthyroidism and ophthalmopathy. TCR beta CDR3 sequences were amplified from RNA transcripts. HTBI primers were the set used in a first-round RT-PCR of the TCR CDR3. TCRdb independently ran MiXCR on the multiplex PCR reads; one entry per CDR3 protein. The repertoire consists of about 300,000 distinct CDR3 sequences, with roughly 13% occurring once and the leading ten covering 7% to 9%. The material sequenced was blood. The receptors were sampled from a woman between 40 and 55 years old with Graves' hyperthyroidism.

Remarks on this clonotype: A much larger clone lies one base from this, so it may be a read error. The V and J genes are TRBV7-3 and TRBJ2-1, with D possibly TRBD2 on 6 matching bases. The CDR3 totals 15 residues. The V end was cut by 2 bases, the J end by 4 bases, with 12 bases between. The germline V gene has CDR1 SGHTA and CDR2 FQGTGA. The CDR3 DNA sequence: TGTGCCAGCAGCTTAGAGGAGGGGCCTTACAATGAGCAGTTCTTC. Protein sequence: CASSLEEGPYNEQFF.

This clonotype was found many times. The DNA is omitted, as the CDR3 cannot be located on it reliably, and the CDR3 follows TCRdb's listing. The rearrangement links TRBV20-1 to TRBJ1-1; TRBD1 is the table's D call and was not checked against the DNA. Germline V gives CDR1 DFQATT, CDR2 SNEGSKA (reference sequence). 13 amino acids form the CDR3, both terminal residues included. The CDR3 region is CSSSDSVNTEAFF.

This clonotype was observed a few times. The chain uses TRBV30 and TRBJ1-1; 7 nucleotides match TRBD1. V was pared by 1 base and J by 0 bases, with 11 bases of the junction left unmatched. Germline V CDR1 and CDR2: GTSNPN, SVGIG (reference sequence). This CDR3 comprises 17 residues. CDR3 coding DNA: TGTGCCTGGAGTGGGTTTAGGCAGGGGGTTATGAACACTGAAGCTTTCTTT. It encodes CAWSGFRQGVMNTEAFF. Looking up the rest from reference TRBV30 and TRBJ1-1 gives the full variable domain: SQTIHQWPATLVQPVGSPLSLECTVEGTSNPNLYWYRQAAGRGLQLLFYSVGIGQISSEVPQNLSASRPQDRQFILSSKKLLLSDSGFYLCAWSGFRQGVMNTEAFFGQGTRLTVV.

Many counts were recorded for this clonotype. V gene TRBV7-9 combines with J gene TRBJ2-3, with 10 bases lining up with TRBD2. The CDR3 runs 18 residues. The V gene end was trimmed by 3 bases and the J gene end by 0 bases; junction bases not matched to a gene: 9. Germline CDR1 reads SEHNR; CDR2 reads FQNEAQ (reference sequence). The CDR3: CASSLRGLARSSTDTQYF. DNA for the CDR3: TGTGCCAGCAGCTTGCGGGGACTAGCGAGATCTAGCACAGATACGCAGTATTTT.

At least ten counts were recorded for this clonotype. The chain has TRBV2 and TRBJ2-3; D perhaps matches TRBD2 (5 bases). The CDR3 covers 14 residues. CDR1 SNHLY and CDR2 FYNNEI come from the germline V gene. Trimming cost V 8 bases and J 0 bases, with 12 bases left between them. The CDR3 loop is CASERSGSTDTQYF. The CDR3 coding sequence is TGTGCCAGCGAGCGGAGCGGAAGCACAGATACGCAGTATTTT.

This clonotype was seen many times. This chain links TRBV6-2 or TRBV6-3 with TRBJ2-6; D possibly corresponds to TRBD2 (5 bases). From germline, CDR1 is MNHEY and CDR2 SVGEGT. V was trimmed by 2 bases and J by 3 bases, leaving 14 bases between them. CDR3 size: 17 residues. The CDR3 sequence is CASSYPTGGYGANVLTF. CDR3 bases: TGTGCCAGCAGTTACCCCACTGGAGGTTATGGGGCCAACGTCCTGACTTTC.

This sequence joins TRBV28 and TRBJ2-5; 13 nucleotides agree with TRBD2. The CDR3 contains 16 residues. CDR1 is MDHEN and CDR2 is SYDVKM in the germline V gene. Trimming took 6 bases from V and 4 from J; bases not matched to a gene: 8. The CDR3 protein is CASSYRLAGGSETQYF. The CDR3 coding sequence is TGTGCCAGCAGCTACAGACTAGCGGGAGGTTCAGAGACCCAGTACTTC.

This clonotype appeared many times. The gene calls are TRBV6-1 and TRBJ1-1, with 10 nucleotides matching TRBD1. Germline lookup yields CDR1 MNHNS and CDR2 SASEGT. This CDR3 is 17 amino acids long. V lost 8 bases and J lost 5; bases outside the gene matches: 17. In DNA form, the CDR3 reads TGTGCCAGCTGCGACCTGACAGGGGGCAATGTGGGGACTGAAGCTTTCTTT. Translating gives CASCDLTGGNVGTEAFF.

This clonotype was seen at least ten times. The V gene is TRBV27, the J gene TRBJ2-3, with 11 bases that match TRBD2. CDR1 MNHEY and CDR2 SMNVEV come from the germline V gene (reference sequence). With 4 bases clipped from V and 2 bases from J, the junction kept 5 bases outside the gene matches. This CDR3 region has 16 residues. CDR3 sequence: CASSSRLAGPTDTQYF. CDR3 DNA sequence: TGTGCCAGCAGTTCCCGACTAGCGGGGCCCACAGATACGCAGTATTTT.

The sample holds a few counts of this clonotype. The rearrangement joins TRBV20-1 to TRBJ2-2; D not certain. There are 14 residues in the CDR3. Germline loops: CDR1 DFQATT, CDR2 SNEGSKA (reference sequence). The ends were cut back, 5 bases at V and 3 bases at J, with 13 bases in the middle. The chain's CDR3 is CSALGRVDTGELFF. CDR3 coding DNA: TGCAGTGCTCTAGGGCGTGTAGACACCGGGGAGCTGTTTTTT.

This clonotype was counted at least ten times. The chain links TRBV11-2 to TRBJ1-1; D is uncertain. Trimming stripped 5 bases from V and 6 bases from J, with 16 bases between. Germline V CDR1 and CDR2: SGHAT, FQNNGV. The CDR3 is 14 residues long. The CDR3 bases are TGTGCCAGCAGCGAGTTTGAGGGTTTCGCTGAAGCTTTCTTT. Protein sequence: CASSEFEGFAEAFF.

The chain links TRBV3-1 to TRBJ2-6; D gene uncertain. The germline gives CDR1 LGHDT, CDR2 YNNKEL (reference sequence). The ends were cut back, 1 base at V and 15 bases at J, with 10 bases in the middle. The CDR3 consists of 12 residues. The CDR3: CASSQGGPGLTF. For the CDR3, the DNA is TGTGCCAGCAGCCAAGGGGGTCCGGGCCTGACTTTC.

This clonotype showed up just a few times. V and J are TRBV5-1 and TRBJ2-3, with D possibly TRBD1 on 6 matching bases. The CDR3 has 19 residues. Trimming pared 3 bases from V and 2 bases from J, leaving 25 bases between. Germline CDR1 reads SGHRS; CDR2 reads YFSETQ. CDR3 coding DNA: TGCGCCAGCAGCTCGACAGGCCGCTGGGGCCATACGAACACAGATACGCAGTATTTT. Its protein is CASSSTGRWGHTNTDTQYF. Combining the CDR3 with reference TRBV5-1 and TRBJ2-3 gives the whole variable domain KAGVTQTPRYLIKTRGQQVTLSCSPISGHRSVSWYQQTPGQGLQFLFEYFSETQRNKGNFPGRFSGRQFSNSRSEMNVSTLELGDSALYLCASSSTGRWGHTNTDTQYFGPGTRLTVL.

At least ten counts were recorded for this clonotype. The chain carries TRBV27 and TRBJ1-5; a weak D match, TRBD1 (5 bases). V lost 5 bases and J lost 4, with 12 bases in between. Germline V CDR1 and CDR2: MNHEY, SMNVEV (reference sequence). CDR3 length: 14 residues. The CDR3 nucleotides are TGTGCCAGCAGTATGGGACTGCAAAATCAGCCCCAGCATTTT. This sequence encodes CASSMGLQNQPQHF.

The genes are TRBV2 and TRBJ2-2; maybe TRBD2 (6 bases). Germline loops: CDR1 SNHLY, CDR2 FYNNEI. The germline V and J ends were trimmed by 5 bases and 7 bases, with 11 bases remaining between them. This CDR3 spans 13 amino acids. The CDR3 is CASSYTSNGELFF. CDR3 nucleotide sequence: TGTGCCAGCAGTTATACTAGCAACGGGGAGCTGTTTTTT.

This clonotype was counted many times. The V call is TRBV20-1, the J call TRBJ2-3, with unresolved D. The V end lost 0 bases, the J end lost 2 bases, and 15 bases lay between the germline ends. The CDR3 is 16 residues long. CDR1 DFQATT and CDR2 SNEGSKA come from the germline V gene (reference sequence). For the CDR3, the DNA is TGCAGTGCTAGAGATTGGGCAGGATGGAACACAGATACGCAGTATTTT. It codes for CSARDWAGWNTDTQYF.

This clonotype occurred many times. The J gene is TRBJ2-7, the V gene TRBV6-1, with 9 nucleotides matching TRBD1. The CDR3 spans 15 residues. From germline, CDR1 is MNHNS and CDR2 SASEGT. Trimming removed 6 bases from V and 1 base from J; junction bases left unmatched: 7. DNA for the CDR3: TGTGCCAGCAGACCCGGGACAGGGAGATCCTACGAGCAGTACTTC. It translates to CASRPGTGRSYEQYF.

The table lists this clonotype with a few counts. V gene TRBV6-1 combines with J gene TRBJ1-3; maybe TRBD1 (6 bases). CDR3 length: 15 residues. Per germline, CDR1 MNHNS and CDR2 SASEGT. V was clipped by 7 bases and J by 3 bases, with 16 bases between them. CDR3 protein: CASKLGGGHGNTIYF. In nucleotides, the CDR3 is TGTGCCAGCAAACTTGGCGGGGGGCATGGAAACACCATATATTTT.

Written as DNA, the CDR3 is TGCGCCAGCAGCAGCGACAGGGGATTCGGCGAGCAGTACTTC. Protein product: CASSSDRGFGEQYF. The chain carries TRBV5-1 and TRBJ2-7, with 8 bases matching TRBD1. With 4 bases clipped from V and 6 bases from J, the junction kept 9 bases outside the gene matches. From germline, CDR1 is SGHRS and CDR2 YFSETQ. This CDR3 spans 14 amino acids.

Ten or more counts support this clonotype. This rearrangement joins TRBV29-1 to TRBJ1-1; a weak D match, TRBD1 (6 bases). This CDR3 is 12 amino acids long. Germline lookup yields CDR1 SQVTM and CDR2 ANQGSEA. Trimming took off 6 bases at V and 5 bases at J, with 13 bases between the two ends. The DNA of the CDR3 is TGCAGCGTGGGGGCCGTAGGAACTGAAGCTTTCTTT. Its protein product is CSVGAVGTEAFF.

The DNA of the CDR3 is TGTGCCACCAGCAGAGATCTCGGGGCCCCAAGAGGAGGGAACTATGGCTACACCTTC. It specifies CATSRDLGAPRGGNYGYTF. This rearrangement joins TRBV15 to TRBJ1-2; maybe TRBD1 (5 bases). This CDR3 comprises 19 residues. The germline V gene encodes CDR1 LNHNV and CDR2 YYDKDF (reference sequence). V lost 0 bases and J lost 2, with 22 bases in between.